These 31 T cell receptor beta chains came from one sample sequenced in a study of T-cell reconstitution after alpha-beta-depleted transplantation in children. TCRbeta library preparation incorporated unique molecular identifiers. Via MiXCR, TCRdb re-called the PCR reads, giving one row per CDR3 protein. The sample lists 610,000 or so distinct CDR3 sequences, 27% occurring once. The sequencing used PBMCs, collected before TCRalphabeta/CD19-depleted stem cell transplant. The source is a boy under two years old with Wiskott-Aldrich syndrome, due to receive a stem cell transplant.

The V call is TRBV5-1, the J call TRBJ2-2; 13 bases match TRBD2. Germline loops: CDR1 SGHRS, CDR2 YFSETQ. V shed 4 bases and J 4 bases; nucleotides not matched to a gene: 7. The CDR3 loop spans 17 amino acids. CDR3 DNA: TGCGCCAGCAGCCAACCAGGACTAGCGGGGGTCACCGGGGAGCTGTTTTTT. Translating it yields CASSQPGLAGVTGELFF.

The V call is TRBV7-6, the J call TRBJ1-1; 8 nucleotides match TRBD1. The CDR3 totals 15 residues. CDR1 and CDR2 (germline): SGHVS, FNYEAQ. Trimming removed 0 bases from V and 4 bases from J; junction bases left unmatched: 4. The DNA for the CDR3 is TGTGCCAGCAGCTTAGCCGGTGGACAGGGCACTGAAGCTTTCTTT. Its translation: CASSLAGGQGTEAFF.

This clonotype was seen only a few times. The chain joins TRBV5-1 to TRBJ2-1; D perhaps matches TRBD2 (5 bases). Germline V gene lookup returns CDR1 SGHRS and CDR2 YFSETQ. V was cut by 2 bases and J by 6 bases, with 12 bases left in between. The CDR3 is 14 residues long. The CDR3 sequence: CASSLIALGNEQFF. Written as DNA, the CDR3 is TGCGCCAGCAGCTTAATAGCGTTGGGCAATGAGCAGTTCTTC.

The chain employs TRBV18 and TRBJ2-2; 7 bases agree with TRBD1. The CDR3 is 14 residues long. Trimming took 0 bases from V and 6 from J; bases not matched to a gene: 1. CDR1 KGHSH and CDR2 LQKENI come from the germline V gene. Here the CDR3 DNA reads TGTGCCAGCTCACCACCGGGACAGCCCGGGGAGCTGTTTTTT. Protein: CASSPPGQPGELFF.

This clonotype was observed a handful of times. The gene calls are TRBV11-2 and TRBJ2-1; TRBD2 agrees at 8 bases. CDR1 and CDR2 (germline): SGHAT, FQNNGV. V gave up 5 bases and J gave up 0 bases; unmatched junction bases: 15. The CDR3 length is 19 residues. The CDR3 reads CASSPRSLAVRSSYNEQFF. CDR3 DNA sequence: TGTGCCAGCAGCCCGAGGTCACTAGCGGTTAGGAGCTCCTACAATGAGCAGTTCTTC.

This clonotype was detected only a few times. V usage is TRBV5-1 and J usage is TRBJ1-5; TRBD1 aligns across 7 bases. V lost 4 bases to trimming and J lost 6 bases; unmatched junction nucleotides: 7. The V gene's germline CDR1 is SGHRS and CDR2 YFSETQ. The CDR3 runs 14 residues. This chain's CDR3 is CASSRQGQSQPQHF. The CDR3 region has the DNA TGCGCCAGCAGCCGACAGGGCCAAAGTCAGCCCCAGCATTTT.

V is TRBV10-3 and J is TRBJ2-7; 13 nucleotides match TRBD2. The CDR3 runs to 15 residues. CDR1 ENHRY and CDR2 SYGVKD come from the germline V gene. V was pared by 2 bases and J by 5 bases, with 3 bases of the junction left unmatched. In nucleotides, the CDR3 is TGTGCCATCAGTGAGGGCGGGACTAGCGGGAACGAGCAGTACTTC. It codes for CAISEGGTSGNEQYF.

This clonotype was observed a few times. The CDR3 nucleotides read TGTGCCAGCAGCTCACAGAAGGGGGTGAGTAACACTGAAGCTTTCTTT. Translation gives CASSSQKGVSNTEAFF. The chain employs TRBV7-9 and TRBJ1-1; D may be TRBD1 (6 bases). Germline values: CDR1 SEHNR, CDR2 FQNEAQ (reference sequence). The CDR3 totals 16 residues. V lost 4 bases, J lost 2 bases, and 17 bases lay in between.

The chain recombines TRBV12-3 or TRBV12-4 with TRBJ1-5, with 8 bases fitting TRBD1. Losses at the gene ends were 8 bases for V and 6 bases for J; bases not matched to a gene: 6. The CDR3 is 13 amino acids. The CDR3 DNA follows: TGTGCCAGCCGCACAGGGGGAGGTCAGCCCCAGCATTTT. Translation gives CASRTGGGQPQHF.

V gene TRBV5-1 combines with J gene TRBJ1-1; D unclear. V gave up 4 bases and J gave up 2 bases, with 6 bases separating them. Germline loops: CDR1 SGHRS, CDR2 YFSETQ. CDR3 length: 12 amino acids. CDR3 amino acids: CASSQSNTEAFF. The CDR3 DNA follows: TGCGCCAGCAGCCAGAGTAACACTGAAGCTTTCTTT.

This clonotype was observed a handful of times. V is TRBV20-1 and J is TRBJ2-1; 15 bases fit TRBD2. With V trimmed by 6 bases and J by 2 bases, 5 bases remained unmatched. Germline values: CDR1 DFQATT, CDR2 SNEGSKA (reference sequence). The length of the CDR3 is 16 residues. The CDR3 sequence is CSAGTSGGLTYNEQFF. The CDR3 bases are TGCAGTGCCGGGACTAGCGGGGGGTTGACCTACAATGAGCAGTTCTTC.

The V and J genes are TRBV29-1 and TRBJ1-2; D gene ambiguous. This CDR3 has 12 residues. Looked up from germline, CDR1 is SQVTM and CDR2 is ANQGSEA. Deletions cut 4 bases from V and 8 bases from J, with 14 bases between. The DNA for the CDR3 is TGCAGCGTTGCAGTTCCCCTATGGGGCTACACCTTC. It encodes CSVAVPLWGYTF.

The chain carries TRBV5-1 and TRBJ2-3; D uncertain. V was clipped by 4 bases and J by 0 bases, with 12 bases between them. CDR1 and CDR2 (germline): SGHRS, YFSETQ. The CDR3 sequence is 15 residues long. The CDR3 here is CASSRLTPSTDTQYF. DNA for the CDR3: TGCGCCAGCAGCAGGCTAACGCCTAGCACAGATACGCAGTATTTT.

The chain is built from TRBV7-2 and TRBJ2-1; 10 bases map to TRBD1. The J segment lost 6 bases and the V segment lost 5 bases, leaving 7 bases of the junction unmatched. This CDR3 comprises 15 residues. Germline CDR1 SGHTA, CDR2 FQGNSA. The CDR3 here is CASSPGTGALNEQFF. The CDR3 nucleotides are TGTGCCAGCAGCCCCGGGACAGGGGCTCTCAATGAGCAGTTCTTC.

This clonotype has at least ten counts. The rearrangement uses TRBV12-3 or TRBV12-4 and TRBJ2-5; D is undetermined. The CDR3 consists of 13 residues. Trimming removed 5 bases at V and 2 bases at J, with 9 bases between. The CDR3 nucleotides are TGTGCCAGCAGTCCCCGTACACAAGAGACCCAGTACTTC. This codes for CASSPRTQETQYF.

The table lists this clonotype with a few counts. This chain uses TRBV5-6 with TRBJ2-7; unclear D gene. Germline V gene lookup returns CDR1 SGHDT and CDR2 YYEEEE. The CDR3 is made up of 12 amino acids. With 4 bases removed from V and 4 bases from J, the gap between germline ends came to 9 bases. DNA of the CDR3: TGTGCCAGCAGCCGTAACCGGTACGAGCAGTACTTC. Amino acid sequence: CASSRNRYEQYF.

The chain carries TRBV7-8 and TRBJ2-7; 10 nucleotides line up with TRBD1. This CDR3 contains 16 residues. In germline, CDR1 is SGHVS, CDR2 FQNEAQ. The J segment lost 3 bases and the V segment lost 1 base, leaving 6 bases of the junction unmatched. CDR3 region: CASSLVRGQGFYEQYF. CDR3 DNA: TGTGCCAGCAGCTTAGTAAGGGGACAGGGGTTCTACGAGCAGTACTTC.

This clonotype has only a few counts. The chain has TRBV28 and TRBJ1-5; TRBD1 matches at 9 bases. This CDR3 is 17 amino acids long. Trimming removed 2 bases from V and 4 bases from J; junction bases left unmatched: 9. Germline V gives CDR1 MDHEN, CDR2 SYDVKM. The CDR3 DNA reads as TGTGCCAGCAGTTTAGGGACAGGGTTGAACGGAAATCAGCCCCAGCATTTT. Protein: CASSLGTGLNGNQPQHF.

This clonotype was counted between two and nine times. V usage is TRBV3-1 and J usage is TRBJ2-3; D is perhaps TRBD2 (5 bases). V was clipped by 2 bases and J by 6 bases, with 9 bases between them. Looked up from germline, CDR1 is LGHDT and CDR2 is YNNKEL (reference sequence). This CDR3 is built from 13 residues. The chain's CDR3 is CASSQSTGDTQYF. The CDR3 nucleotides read TGTGCCAGCAGCCAATCCACGGGGGATACGCAGTATTTT.

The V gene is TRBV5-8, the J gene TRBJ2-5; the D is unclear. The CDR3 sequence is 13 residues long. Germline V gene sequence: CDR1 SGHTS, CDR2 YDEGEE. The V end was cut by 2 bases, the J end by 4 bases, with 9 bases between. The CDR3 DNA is TGTGCCAGCAGCTTTAAACGGAGAGAGACCCAGTACTTC. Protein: CASSFKRRETQYF. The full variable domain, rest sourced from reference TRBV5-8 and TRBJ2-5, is EAGVTQSPTHLIKTRGQQATLRCSPISGHTSVYWYQQALGLGLQFLLWYDEGEERNRGNFPPRFSGRQFPNYSSELNVNALELEDSALYLCASSFKRRETQYFGPGTRLLVL.

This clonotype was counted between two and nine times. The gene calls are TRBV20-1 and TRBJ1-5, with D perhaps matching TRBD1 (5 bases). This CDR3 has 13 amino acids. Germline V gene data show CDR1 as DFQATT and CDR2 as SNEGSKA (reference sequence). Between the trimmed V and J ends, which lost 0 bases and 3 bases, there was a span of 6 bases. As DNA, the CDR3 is TGCAGTGCTAGAGAGGACAACAATCAGCCCCAGCATTTT. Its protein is CSAREDNNQPQHF.

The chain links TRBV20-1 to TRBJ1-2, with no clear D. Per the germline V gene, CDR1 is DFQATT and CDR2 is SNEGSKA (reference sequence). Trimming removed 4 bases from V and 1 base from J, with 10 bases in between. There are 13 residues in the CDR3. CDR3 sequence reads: CSAKPSFNYGYTF. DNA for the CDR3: TGCAGTGCTAAGCCGAGTTTTAACTATGGCTACACCTTC.

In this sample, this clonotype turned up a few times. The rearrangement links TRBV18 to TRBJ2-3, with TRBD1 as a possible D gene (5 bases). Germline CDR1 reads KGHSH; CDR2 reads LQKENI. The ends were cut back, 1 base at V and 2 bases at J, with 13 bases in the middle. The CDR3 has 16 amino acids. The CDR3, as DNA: TGTGCCAGCTCACCACTCCGGAACGGACACACAGATACGCAGTATTTT. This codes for CASSPLRNGHTDTQYF.

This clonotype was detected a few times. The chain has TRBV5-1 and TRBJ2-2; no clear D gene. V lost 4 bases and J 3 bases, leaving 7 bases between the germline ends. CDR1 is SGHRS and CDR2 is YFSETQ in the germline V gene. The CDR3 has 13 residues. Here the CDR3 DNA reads TGCGCCAGCAGCCCCAGTTACACCGGGGAGCTGTTTTTT. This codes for CASSPSYTGELFF.

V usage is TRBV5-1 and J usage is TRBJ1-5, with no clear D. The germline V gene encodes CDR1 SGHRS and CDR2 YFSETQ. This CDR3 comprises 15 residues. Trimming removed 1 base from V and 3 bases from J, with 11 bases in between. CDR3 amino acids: CASSLIPGANQPQHF. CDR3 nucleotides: TGCGCCAGCAGCTTGATACCAGGAGCCAATCAGCCCCAGCATTTT.

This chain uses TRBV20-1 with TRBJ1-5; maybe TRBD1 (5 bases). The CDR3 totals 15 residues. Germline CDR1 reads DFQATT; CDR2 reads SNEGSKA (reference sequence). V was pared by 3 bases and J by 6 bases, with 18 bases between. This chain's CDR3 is CSASHLSGPGQPQHF. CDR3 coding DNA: TGCAGTGCTAGCCATTTGTCAGGGCCTGGTCAGCCCCAGCATTTT.

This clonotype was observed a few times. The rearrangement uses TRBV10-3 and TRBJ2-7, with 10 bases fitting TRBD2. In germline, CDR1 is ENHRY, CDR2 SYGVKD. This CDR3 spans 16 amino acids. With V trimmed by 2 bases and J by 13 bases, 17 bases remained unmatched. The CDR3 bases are TGTGCCATCAGTGAGCCCGGACTAGCGGCTGTCTACGAGCGTTACTTC. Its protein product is CAISEPGLAAVYERYF.

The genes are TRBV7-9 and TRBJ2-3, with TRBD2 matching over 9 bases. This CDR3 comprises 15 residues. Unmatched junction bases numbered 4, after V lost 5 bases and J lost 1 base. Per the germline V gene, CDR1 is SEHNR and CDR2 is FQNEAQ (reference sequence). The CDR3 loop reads CASSVGTSRTDTQYF. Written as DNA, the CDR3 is TGTGCCAGCAGCGTCGGGACTAGCCGCACAGATACGCAGTATTTT. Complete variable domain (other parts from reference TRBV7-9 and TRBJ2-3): DTGVSQNPRHKITKRGQNVTFRCDPISEHNRLYWYRQTLGQGPEFLTYFQNEAQLEKSRLLSDRFSAERPKGSFSTLEIQRTEQGDSAMYLCASSVGTSRTDTQYFGPGTRLTVL.

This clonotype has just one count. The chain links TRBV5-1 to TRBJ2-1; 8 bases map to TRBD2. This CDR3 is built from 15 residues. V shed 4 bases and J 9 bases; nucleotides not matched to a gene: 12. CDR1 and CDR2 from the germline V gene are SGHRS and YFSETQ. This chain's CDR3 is CASSPGLVEDSEQFF. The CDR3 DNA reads TGCGCCAGCAGCCCGGGACTAGTGGAGGACAGTGAGCAGTTCTTC.

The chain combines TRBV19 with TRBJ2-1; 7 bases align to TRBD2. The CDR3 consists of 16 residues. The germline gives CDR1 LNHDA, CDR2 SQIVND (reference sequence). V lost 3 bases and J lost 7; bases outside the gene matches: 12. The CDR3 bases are TGTGCCAGTAGTATCAAGCTAGCGGTAAGGAAGAATGAGCAGTTCTTC. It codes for CASSIKLAVRKNEQFF.

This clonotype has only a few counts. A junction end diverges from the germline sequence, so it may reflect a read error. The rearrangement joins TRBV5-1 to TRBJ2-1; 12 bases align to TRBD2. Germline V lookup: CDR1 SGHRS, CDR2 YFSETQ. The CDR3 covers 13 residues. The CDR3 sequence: CASSSLAGGPLTF. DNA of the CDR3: TGCGCCAGCAGCTCCCTAGCGGGAGGGCCCCTAACCTTC.